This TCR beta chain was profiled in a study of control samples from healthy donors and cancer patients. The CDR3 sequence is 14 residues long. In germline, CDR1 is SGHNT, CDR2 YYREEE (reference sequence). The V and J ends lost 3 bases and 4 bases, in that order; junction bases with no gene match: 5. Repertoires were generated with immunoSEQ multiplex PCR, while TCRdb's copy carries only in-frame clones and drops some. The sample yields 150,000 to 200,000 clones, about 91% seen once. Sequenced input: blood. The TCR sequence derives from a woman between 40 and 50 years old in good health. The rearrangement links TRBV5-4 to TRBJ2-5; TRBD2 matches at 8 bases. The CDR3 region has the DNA TGTGCCAGCAGCTCGGGGGGGCAGGGAGAGACCCAGTACTTC. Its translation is CASSSGGQGETQYF.